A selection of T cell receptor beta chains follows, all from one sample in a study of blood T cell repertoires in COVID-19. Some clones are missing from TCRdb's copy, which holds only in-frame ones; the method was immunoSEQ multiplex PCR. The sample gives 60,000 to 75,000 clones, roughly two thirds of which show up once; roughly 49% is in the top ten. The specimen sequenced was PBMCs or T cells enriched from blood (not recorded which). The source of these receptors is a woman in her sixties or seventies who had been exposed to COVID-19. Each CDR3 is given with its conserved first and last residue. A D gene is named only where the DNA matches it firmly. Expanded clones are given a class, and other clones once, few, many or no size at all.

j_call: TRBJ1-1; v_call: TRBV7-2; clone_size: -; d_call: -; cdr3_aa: CASSLGPITGKPFF; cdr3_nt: TGTGCCAGCAGCTTAGGCCCAATTACAGGGAAACCTTTCTTT
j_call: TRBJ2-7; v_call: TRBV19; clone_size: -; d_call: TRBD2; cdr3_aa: CASRLSTSALSYEQYF; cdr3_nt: TGTGCCAGTAGGCTCTCGACTAGCGCCCTCTCCTACGAGCAGTACTTC
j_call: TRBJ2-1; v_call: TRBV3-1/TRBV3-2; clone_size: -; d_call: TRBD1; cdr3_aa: CASSQVTTGEDNEQFF; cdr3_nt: TGTGCCAGCAGCCAAGTAACGACAGGGGAGGACAATGAGCAGTTCTTC
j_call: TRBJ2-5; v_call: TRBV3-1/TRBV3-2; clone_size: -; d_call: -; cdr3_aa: CASSHAGRETQYF; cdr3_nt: TGTGCCAGCAGCCATGCCGGTCGCGAGACCCAGTACTTC
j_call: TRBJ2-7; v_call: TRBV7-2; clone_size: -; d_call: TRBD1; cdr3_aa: CASSQGQGAGSYEQYF; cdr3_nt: TGTGCCAGCAGCCAGGGACAGGGGGCGGGCTCCTACGAGCAGTACTTC
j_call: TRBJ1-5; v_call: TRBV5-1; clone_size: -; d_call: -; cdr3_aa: CASSLDGPSNQPQHF; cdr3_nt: TGCGCCAGCAGCTTGGACGGTCCTAGCAATCAGCCCCAGCATTTT
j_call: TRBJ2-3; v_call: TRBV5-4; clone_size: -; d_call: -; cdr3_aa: CASSLVTDTQYF; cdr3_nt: TGTGCCAGCAGCTTGGTAACAGATACGCAGTATTTT
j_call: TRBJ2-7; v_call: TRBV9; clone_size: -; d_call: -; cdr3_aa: CASSVDGGSSYEQYF; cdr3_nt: TGTGCCAGCAGCGTAGATGGGGGGAGCTCCTACGAGCAGTACTTC
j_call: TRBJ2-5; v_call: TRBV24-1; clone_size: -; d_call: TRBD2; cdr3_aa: CATGGGETQYF; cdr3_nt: TGTGCCACCGGGGGAGGGGAGACCCAGTACTTC
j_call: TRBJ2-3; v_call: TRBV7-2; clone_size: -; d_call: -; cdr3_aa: CASSPGRRVEDTQYF; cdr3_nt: TGTGCCAGCAGCCCAGGACGGCGGGTTGAGGATACGCAGTATTTT
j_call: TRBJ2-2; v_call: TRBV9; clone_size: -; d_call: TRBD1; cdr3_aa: CASTPFPGTGATGELFF; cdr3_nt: TGTGCCAGCACCCCATTCCCCGGGACAGGGGCCACCGGGGAGCTGTTTTTT
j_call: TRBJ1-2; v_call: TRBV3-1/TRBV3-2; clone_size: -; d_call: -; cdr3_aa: CASSQGSRYGYTF; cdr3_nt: TGTGCCAGCAGCCAGGGCAGCCGCTATGGCTACACCTTC
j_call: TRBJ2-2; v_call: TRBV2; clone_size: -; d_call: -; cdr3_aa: CASSESRLANTGELFF; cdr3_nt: TGTGCCAGCAGTGAATCAAGACTCGCGAACACCGGGGAGCTGTTTTTT
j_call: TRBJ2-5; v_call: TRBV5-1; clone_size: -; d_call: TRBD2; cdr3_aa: CASSLQSSGGETQYF; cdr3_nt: TGCGCCAGCAGCTTGCAGTCTAGCGGGGGAGAGACCCAGTACTTC
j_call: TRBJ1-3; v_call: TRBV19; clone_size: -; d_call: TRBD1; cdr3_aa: CATHRDRGLNSGNTIYF; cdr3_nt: TGTGCCACCCACCGGGACAGGGGGCTCAACTCTGGAAACACCATATATTTT
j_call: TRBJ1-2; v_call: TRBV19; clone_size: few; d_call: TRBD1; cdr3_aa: CASSIQAGGYGYTF; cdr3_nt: TGTGCCAGTAGTATTCAGGCAGGGGGCTATGGCTACACCTTC
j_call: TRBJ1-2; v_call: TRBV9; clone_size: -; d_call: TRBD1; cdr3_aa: CASSVGQGQYGYTF; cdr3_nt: TGTGCCAGCAGCGTGGGACAGGGACAGTATGGCTACACCTTC
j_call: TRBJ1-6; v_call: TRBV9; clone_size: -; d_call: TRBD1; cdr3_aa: CASSVEQGRNSPLHF; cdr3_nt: TGTGCCAGCAGCGTAGAACAGGGGAGGAATTCACCCCTCCACTTT
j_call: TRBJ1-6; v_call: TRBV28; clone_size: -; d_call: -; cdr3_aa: CASQGPESYNSPLHF; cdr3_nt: TGTGCCTCTCAGGGTCCAGAATCCTATAATTCACCCCTCCACTTT
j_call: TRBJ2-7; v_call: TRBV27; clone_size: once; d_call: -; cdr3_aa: CASSFPGPYEQYF; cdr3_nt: TGTGCCAGCAGTTTTCCAGGCCCTTACGAGCAGTACTTC
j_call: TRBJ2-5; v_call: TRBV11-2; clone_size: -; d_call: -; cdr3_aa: CASSLVGGPETQYF; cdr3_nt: TGTGCCAGCAGCTTAGTAGGCGGGCCGGAGACCCAGTACTTC
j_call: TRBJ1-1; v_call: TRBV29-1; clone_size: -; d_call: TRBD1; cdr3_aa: CSTRDRLNTEAFF; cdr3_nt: TGCAGCACAAGGGACAGGTTGAACACTGAAGCTTTCTTT
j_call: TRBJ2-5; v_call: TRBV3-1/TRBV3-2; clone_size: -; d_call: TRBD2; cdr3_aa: CASSQAGTSRETQYF; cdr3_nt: TGTGCCAGCAGCCAAGCCGGGACTAGCAGAGAGACCCAGTACTTC
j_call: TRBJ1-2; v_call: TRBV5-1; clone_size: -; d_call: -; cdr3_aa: CASMKGLDSYGYTF; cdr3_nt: TGCGCCAGCATGAAGGGGTTGGATAGCTATGGCTACACCTTC
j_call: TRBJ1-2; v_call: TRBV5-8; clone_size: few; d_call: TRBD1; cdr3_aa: CASSSPGTGGDGYTF; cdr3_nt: TGTGCCAGCAGCTCCCCCGGGACAGGGGGCGACGGCTACACCTTC
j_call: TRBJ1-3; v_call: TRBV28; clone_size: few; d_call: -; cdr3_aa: CAIRPRDSFTGNTIYF; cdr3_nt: TGTGCCATCCGACCGCGGGACTCCTTTACTGGAAACACCATATATTTT
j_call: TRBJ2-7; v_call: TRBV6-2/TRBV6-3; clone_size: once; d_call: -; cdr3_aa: CASSYSPRSGEGQYF; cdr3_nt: TGTGCCAGCAGTTACTCCCCCCGGAGCGGCGAGGGGCAGTACTTC
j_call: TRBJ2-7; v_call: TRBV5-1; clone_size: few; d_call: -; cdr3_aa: CASSFQVRDEQYF; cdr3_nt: TGCGCCAGCAGCTTCCAGGTGAGGGACGAGCAGTACTTC